This T cell receptor (beta chain) originates from a study of B cell selection in AIRE deficiency. Produced via immunoSEQ multiplex PCR; TCRdb's table is partial and in-frame only. The sample comprises approximately 25,000 clones, around 95% of which are singletons, and roughly 0.26% rests with the top ten. CD4+CD127+ cells were sorted as the conventional CD4 T cells. V lost 7 bases and J lost 4; bases outside the gene matches: 13. Germline CDR1 reads SGHAT; CDR2 reads FQNNGV. The CDR3 runs 18 residues. The receptor was derived from a human donor in good health. Sequenced material: CD4+CD127+ conventional T cells sorted from PBMCs. This rearrangement joins TRBV11-2 to TRBJ2-3, with 14 bases identical to TRBD2. This chain's CDR3 is CASTTSGGGYPFADTQYF. In DNA form, the CDR3 reads TGTGCCAGCACGACTAGCGGGGGGGGATACCCTTTCGCAGATACGCAGTATTTT. The full variable domain, in which reference TRBV11-2 and TRBJ2-3 provide the parts outside the CDR3, is EAGVAQSPRYKIIEKRQSVAFWCNPISGHATLYWYQQILGQGPKLLIQFQNNGVVDDSQLPKDRFSAERLKGVDSTLKIQPAKLEDSAVYLCASTTSGGGYPFADTQYFGPGTRLTVL.